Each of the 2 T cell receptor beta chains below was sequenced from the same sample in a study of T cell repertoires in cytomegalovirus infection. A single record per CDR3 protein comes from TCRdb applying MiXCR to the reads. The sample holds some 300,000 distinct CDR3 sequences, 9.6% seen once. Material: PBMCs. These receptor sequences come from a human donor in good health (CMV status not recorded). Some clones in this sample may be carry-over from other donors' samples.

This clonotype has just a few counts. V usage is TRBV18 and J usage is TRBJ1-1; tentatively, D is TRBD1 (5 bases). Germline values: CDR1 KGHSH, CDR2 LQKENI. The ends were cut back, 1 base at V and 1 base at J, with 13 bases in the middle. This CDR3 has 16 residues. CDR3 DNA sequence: TGTGCCAGCTCACCACGTTCGGGCAGGGCGAACACTGAAGCTTTCTTT. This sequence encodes CASSPRSGRANTEAFF.

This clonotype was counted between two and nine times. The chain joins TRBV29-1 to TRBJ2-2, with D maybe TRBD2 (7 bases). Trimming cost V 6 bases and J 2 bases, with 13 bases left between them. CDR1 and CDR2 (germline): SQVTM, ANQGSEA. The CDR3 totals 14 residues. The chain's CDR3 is CSVPGEGNTGELFF. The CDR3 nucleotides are TGCAGCGTCCCAGGGGAGGGAAACACCGGGGAGCTGTTTTTT.